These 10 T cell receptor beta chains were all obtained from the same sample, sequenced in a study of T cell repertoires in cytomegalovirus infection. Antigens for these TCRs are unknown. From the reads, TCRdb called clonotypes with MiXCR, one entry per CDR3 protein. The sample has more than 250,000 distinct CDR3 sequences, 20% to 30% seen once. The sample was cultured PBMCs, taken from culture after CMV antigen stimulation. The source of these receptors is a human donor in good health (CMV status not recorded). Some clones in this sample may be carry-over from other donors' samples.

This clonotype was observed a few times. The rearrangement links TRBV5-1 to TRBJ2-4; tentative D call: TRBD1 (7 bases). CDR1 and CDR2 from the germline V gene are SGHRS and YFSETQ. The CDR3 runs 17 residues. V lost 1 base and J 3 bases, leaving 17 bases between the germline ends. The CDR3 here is CASSLMTGRAGKNIQYF. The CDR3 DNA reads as TGCGCCAGCAGCTTGATGACAGGGAGAGCGGGCAAAAACATTCAGTACTTC.

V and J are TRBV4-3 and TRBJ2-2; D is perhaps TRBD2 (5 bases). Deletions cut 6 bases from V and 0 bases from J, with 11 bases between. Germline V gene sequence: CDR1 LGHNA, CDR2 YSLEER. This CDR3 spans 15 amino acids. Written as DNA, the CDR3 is TGCGCCAGCAGACTGGACGGGGCGAACACCGGGGAGCTGTTTTTT. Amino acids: CASRLDGANTGELFF.

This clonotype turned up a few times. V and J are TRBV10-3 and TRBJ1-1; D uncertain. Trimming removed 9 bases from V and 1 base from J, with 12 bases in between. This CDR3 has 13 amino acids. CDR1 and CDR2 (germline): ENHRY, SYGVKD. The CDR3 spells CAIAPGENTEAFF. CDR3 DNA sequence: TGTGCCATTGCACCCGGGGAGAACACTGAAGCTTTCTTT.

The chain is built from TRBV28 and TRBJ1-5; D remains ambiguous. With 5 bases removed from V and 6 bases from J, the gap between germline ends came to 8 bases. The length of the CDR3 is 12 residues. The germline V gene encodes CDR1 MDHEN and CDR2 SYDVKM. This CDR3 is CASSHGSQPQHF. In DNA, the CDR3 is TGTGCCAGCAGTCACGGGAGTCAGCCCCAGCATTTT.

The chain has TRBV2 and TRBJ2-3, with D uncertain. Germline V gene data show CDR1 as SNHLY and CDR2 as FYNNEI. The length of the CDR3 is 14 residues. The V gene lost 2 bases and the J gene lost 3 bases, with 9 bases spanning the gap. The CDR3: CASSELLETDTQYF. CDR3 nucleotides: TGTGCCAGCAGTGAACTTCTGGAAACAGATACGCAGTATTTT.

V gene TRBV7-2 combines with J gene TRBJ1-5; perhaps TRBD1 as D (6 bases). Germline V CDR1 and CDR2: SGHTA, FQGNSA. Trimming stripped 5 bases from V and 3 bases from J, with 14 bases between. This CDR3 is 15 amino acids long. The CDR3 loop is CASSTGSNFNQPQHF. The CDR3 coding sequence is TGTGCCAGCAGCACAGGGTCCAACTTCAATCAGCCCCAGCATTTT.

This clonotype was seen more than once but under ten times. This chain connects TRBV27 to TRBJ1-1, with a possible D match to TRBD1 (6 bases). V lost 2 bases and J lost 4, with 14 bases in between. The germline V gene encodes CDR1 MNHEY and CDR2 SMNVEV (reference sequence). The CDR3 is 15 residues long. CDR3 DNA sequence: TGTGCCAGCAGTTTACCAGGGGCAGGCCTCACTGAAGCTTTCTTT. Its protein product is CASSLPGAGLTEAFF.

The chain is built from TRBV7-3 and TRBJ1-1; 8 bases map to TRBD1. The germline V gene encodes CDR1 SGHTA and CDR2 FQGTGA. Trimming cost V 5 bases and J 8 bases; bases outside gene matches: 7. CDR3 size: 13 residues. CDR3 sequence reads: CASSPGQGLEAFF. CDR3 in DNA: TGTGCCAGCAGCCCTGGACAGGGTTTAGAAGCTTTCTTT.

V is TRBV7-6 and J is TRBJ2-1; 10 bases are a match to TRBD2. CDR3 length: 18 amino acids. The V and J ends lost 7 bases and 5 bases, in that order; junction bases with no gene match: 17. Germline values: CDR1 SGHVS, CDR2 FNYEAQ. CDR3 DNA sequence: TGTGCCAGCATCCCCCGGGGGCTAGCGGGAGATCGTAACAATGAGCAGTTCTTC. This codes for CASIPRGLAGDRNNEQFF. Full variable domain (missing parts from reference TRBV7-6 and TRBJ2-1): GAGVSQSPRYKVTKRGQDVALRCDPISGHVSLYWYRQALGQGPEFLTYFNYEAQQDKSGLPNDRFSAERPEGSISTLTIQRTEQRDSAMYRCASIPRGLAGDRNNEQFFGPGTRLTVL.

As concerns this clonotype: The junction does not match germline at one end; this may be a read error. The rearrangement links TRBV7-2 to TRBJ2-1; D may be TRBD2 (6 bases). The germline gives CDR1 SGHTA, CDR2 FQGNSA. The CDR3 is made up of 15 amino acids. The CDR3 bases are TGTGCCAGCAGCTTGGGGGGTTACTCCAACAATGAGCAGTTCTTC. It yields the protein CASSLGGYSNNEQFF.